This T cell receptor (beta chain) was obtained from a study of T cell clonality in common variable immunodeficiency. The table lists this clone with a few counts. Its antigen is as yet unknown. Study-level results: TCRbeta clonality was increased in CVID versus healthy controls. Common variable immunodeficiency TCR beta sequences reportedly had fewer deletions and N-nucleotide insertions.

TCRdb's table, derived via immunoSEQ multiplex PCR, lists solely in-frame clones and lacks some. Recorded here are approximately 24,000 clones, none singletons. The source is a human donor with common variable immunodeficiency. The material sequenced was peripheral blood mononuclear cells.

The CDR3 is CSVEAVNYGYTF. CDR3 DNA, as far as it was read: TGCAGCGTTGAGGCAGTGAACTATGGC. The gene calls are TRBV29-1 and TRBJ1-2; the D is unclear. The read stops 3 residues short of the end of the CDR3; the missing end is completed from the germline J gene. The CDR3 loop spans 12 amino acids. Germline loops: CDR1 SQVTM, CDR2 ANQGSEA. The V end lost 3 bases, the J end lost 2 bases, and 7 bases lay between the germline ends.